These 5 T cell receptor beta chains originate from one sample sequenced in a study of human T cells and chemical hapten exposure. The time point: patch test 1, 2 weeks after DPC sensitization. Treatment given: therapeutic diphenylcyclopropenone sensitization with weekly scalp DPC. A single record per CDR3 protein comes from TCRdb applying MiXCR to the RACE reads. The data show 75,000 to 100,000 distinct CDR3 sequences, 12% seen once. The sequencing here drew on whole blood, taken in connection with sensitization to the hapten diphenylcyclopropenone (DPC). The receptors originated from a woman in her sixties with alopecia areata. Some clones in this sample may be carry-over from other donors' samples.

This clonotype has only a few counts. One junction end disagrees with the germline gene, perhaps due to a read error. This chain links TRBV20-1 with TRBJ2-1; possible D gene TRBD2, 5 bases. The CDR3 covers 11 residues. CDR1 and CDR2 from the germline V gene are DFQATT and SNEGSKA (reference sequence). The CDR3, as DNA: TGCAGTGCTAGACCAGGACTCGAGCCCCAATTC. Translating gives CSARPGLEPQF.

This clonotype was detected a few times. This sequence joins TRBV12-3 or TRBV12-4 and TRBJ1-5; 9 positions agree with TRBD1. J was trimmed by 2 bases and V by 7 bases; bases with no gene match: 3. The CDR3 runs to 14 residues. The CDR3 coding sequence is TGTGCCAGCAACAGACAGGGGGGCAATCAGCCCCAGCATTTT. Residues: CASNRQGGNQPQHF.

This clonotype was detected many times. This chain uses TRBV5-1 with TRBJ1-2, with a tentative D call TRBD1 (5 bases). The ends were cut back, 4 bases at V and 5 bases at J, with 18 bases in the middle. The CDR3 is made up of 15 amino acids. The germline CDR1 and CDR2 sequences are SGHRS and YFSETQ. The CDR3 bases are TGCGCCAGCAGCGGGAACACCGGGGGATCTTATGGCTACACCTTC. This translates into CASSGNTGGSYGYTF.

J is TRBJ2-1 and V is TRBV20-1, with TRBD2 as a possible D gene (6 bases). Germline CDR1 reads DFQATT; CDR2 reads SNEGSKA (reference sequence). The CDR3 length is 14 residues. Trimming left V 8 bases short and J 2 bases short, with 16 bases between. The CDR3 nucleotides are TGCAGTTCCGAACCGGGGGTGACCTACAATGAGCAGTTCTTC. Protein: CSSEPGVTYNEQFF.

This clonotype occurred many times. The rearrangement joins TRBV7-2 to TRBJ2-5; 7 bases fit TRBD2. Germline CDR1 and CDR2: SGHTA and FQGNSA. The ends lost 4 bases at V and 2 bases at J; junction bases unmatched: 4. The CDR3 loop spans 14 amino acids. In nucleotides, the CDR3 is TGTGCCAGCAGCTCTGGGGGGGGGCAAGAGACCCAGTACTTC. Translation: CASSSGGGQETQYF. Combining the CDR3 with reference TRBV7-2 and TRBJ2-5 gives the whole variable domain GAGVSQSPSNKVTEKGKDVELRCDPISGHTALYWYRQSLGQGLEFLIYFQGNSAPDKSGLPSDRFSAERTGGSVSTLTIQRTQQEDSAVYLCASSSGGGQETQYFGPGTRLLVL.